The next 18 T cell receptor beta chains were all read from a single sample in a study of shared clonotypes between healthy human individuals. Using immunoSEQ multiplex PCR, the repertoire was profiled, and TCRdb retains in-frame clones only, with some absent. The sample lists over a million clones, approximately 80% seen once, with 0.55% to 0.7% in the top ten. The sample taken for sequencing was memory CD4+ T cells from PBMCs. Subset reported: CD45RA-negative fraction. The receptors were sampled from a man between 18 and 35 years old in good health. Some clones in this sample may be carry-over from other donors' samples.

This clone was detected only a few times. V is TRBV29-1 and J is TRBJ1-1; no reliable D call. The V end lost 6 bases, the J end lost 0 bases, and 8 bases lay between the germline ends. The germline V gene encodes CDR1 SQVTM and CDR2 ANQGSEA. There are 12 residues in the CDR3. The CDR3 coding sequence is TGCAGCGTCGCGTGGATGAACACTGAAGCTTTCTTT. Residues: CSVAWMNTEAFF. The variable domain in full, with the rest retrieved from reference TRBV29-1 and TRBJ1-1, is SAVISQKPSRDICQRGTSLTIQCQVDSQVTMMFWYRQQPGQSLTLIATANQGSEATYESGFVIDKFPISRPNLTFSTLTVSNMSPEDSSIYLCSVAWMNTEAFFGQGTRLTVV.

CDR3 DNA: TGTGCCAGCAGAGGGACAGGGTTGGTAGATACGCAGTATTTT. Translation: CASRGTGLVDTQYF. The chain joins TRBV7-3 to TRBJ2-3; 9 bases line up with TRBD1. Losses at the gene ends were 6 bases for V and 5 bases for J; bases not matched to a gene: 6. CDR1 and CDR2 (germline): SGHTA, FQGTGA. There are 14 residues in the CDR3.

The chain combines TRBV18 with TRBJ1-4, with a possible D match to TRBD1 (6 bases). This CDR3 spans 13 amino acids. Looked up from germline, CDR1 is KGHSH and CDR2 is LQKENI. Trimming left V 5 bases short and J 5 bases short, with 9 bases between. The CDR3 coding sequence is TGTGCCAGCTCAATCGACAGGAATGAAAAACTGTTTTTT. Protein product: CASSIDRNEKLFF.

This chain uses TRBV5-1 with TRBJ2-2; D gene unclear. Per the germline V gene, CDR1 is SGHRS and CDR2 is YFSETQ. Trimming took off 0 bases at V and 6 bases at J, with 9 bases between the two ends. The CDR3 totals 14 residues. The CDR3 loop is CASSLAQVAGELFF. Here the CDR3 DNA reads TGCGCCAGCAGCTTGGCTCAGGTCGCCGGGGAGCTGTTTTTT.

The V and J genes are TRBV6-1 and TRBJ1-1; D is unresolved. The germline V gene has CDR1 MNHNS and CDR2 SASEGT. The CDR3 extends over 15 amino acids. V was cut by 2 bases and J by 5 bases, with 15 bases left in between. The CDR3 DNA sequence: TGTGCCAGCAGTGAAATCCCTCGGGGAAATACTGAAGCTTTCTTT. This gives the protein CASSEIPRGNTEAFF.

The rearrangement links TRBV7-8 to TRBJ2-7; D is unclear. V shed 5 bases and J shed 0 bases, with 11 bases lying between them. The germline V gene has CDR1 SGHVS and CDR2 FQNEAQ. The CDR3 runs to 14 residues. Here the CDR3 DNA reads TGTGCCAGCAGCCAGTATTCTAGCTCCTACGAGCAGTACTTC. Translation gives CASSQYSSSYEQYF.

The chain couples TRBV5-5 to TRBJ1-1; D ambiguous. Between the trimmed V and J ends, which lost 4 bases and 5 bases, there was a span of 12 bases. Germline-derived CDR1 and CDR2 are SGHKS and YYEKEE (reference sequence). The CDR3 has 13 amino acids. CDR3 in DNA: TGTGCCAGCAGCGAGGGTCTCGAGACTGAAGCTTTCTTT. This gives the protein CASSEGLETEAFF.

The chain joins TRBV29-1 to TRBJ2-3, with TRBD2 identical over 14 bases. CDR1 and CDR2 from the germline V gene are SQVTM and ANQGSEA. The J segment lost 3 bases and the V segment lost 6 bases, leaving 8 bases of the junction unmatched. The CDR3 covers 16 residues. In DNA, the CDR3 is TGCAGCGTGGCCGCCGGGACTAGCGGGAGTACAGATACGCAGTATTTT. Translating it yields CSVAAGTSGSTDTQYF.

The chain employs TRBV28 and TRBJ1-1; D gene uncertain. The CDR3 consists of 14 residues. Germline CDR1 MDHEN, CDR2 SYDVKM. The V end lost 6 bases, the J end lost 1 base, and 12 bases lay between the germline ends. The CDR3, as DNA: TGTGCCAGCAGCAATCCCCCGCGGAACACTGAAGCTTTCTTT. This translates into CASSNPPRNTEAFF. Together with reference TRBV28 and TRBJ1-1, the CDR3 gives the full variable domain: DVKVTQSSRYLVKRTGEKVFLECVQDMDHENMFWYRQDPGLGLRLIYFSYDVKMKEKGDIPEGYSVSREKKERFSLILESASTNQTSMYLCASSNPPRNTEAFFGQGTRLTVV.

The chain combines TRBV5-5 with TRBJ1-2, with D perhaps TRBD1 (5 bases). CDR1 is SGHKS, CDR2 YYEKEE, per germline (reference sequence). The length of the CDR3 is 15 residues. Deletions cut 0 bases from V and 2 bases from J, with 11 bases between. The CDR3 DNA is TGTGCCAGCAGCTTGGGGGGGACCAGCAACTATGGCTACACCTTC. This encodes CASSLGGTSNYGYTF. Together with reference TRBV5-5 and TRBJ1-2, the CDR3 gives the full variable domain: DAGVTQSPTHLIKTRGQQVTLRCSPISGHKSVSWYQQVLGQGPQFIFQYYEKEERGRGNFPDRFSARQFPNYSSELNVNALLLGDSALYLCASSLGGTSNYGYTFGSGTRLTVV.

This clone has only a few counts. At the DNA level, this CDR3 is encoded by other sequences in the same sample as well. This chain joins TRBV7-3 and TRBJ1-5; D ambiguous. CDR1 and CDR2 (germline): SGHTA, FQGTGA. V gave up 5 bases and J gave up 0 bases, with 5 bases separating them. This CDR3 is built from 13 residues. In nucleotides, the CDR3 is TGTGCCAGCAGCAGCCATAGCAATCAGCCCCAGCATTTT. This sequence encodes CASSSHSNQPQHF. The entire variable domain, with the rest obtained from reference TRBV7-3 and TRBJ1-5, is as follows: GAGVSQTPSNKVTEKGKYVELRCDPISGHTALYWYRQSLGQGPEFLIYFQGTGAADDSGLPNDRFFAVRPEGSVSTLKIQRTERGDSAVYLCASSSHSNQPQHFGDGTRLSIL.

The chain uses TRBV18 and TRBJ1-4; D is undetermined. CDR1 is KGHSH and CDR2 is LQKENI in the germline V gene. This CDR3 is built from 14 residues. Trimming shortened V by 0 bases and J by 5 bases, and 7 bases separated the two germline ends. CDR3 DNA: TGTGCCAGCTCACCACCAGGGCCAAATGAAAAACTGTTTTTT. Its translation is CASSPPGPNEKLFF.

V gene TRBV5-1 combines with J gene TRBJ1-1; 10 positions match TRBD1. Looked up from germline, CDR1 is SGHRS and CDR2 is YFSETQ. This CDR3 comprises 15 residues. V lost 4 bases to trimming and J lost 4 bases; unmatched junction nucleotides: 7. Here the CDR3 DNA reads TGCGCCAGCAGCGCGGGACAGGGGATCGTCACTGAAGCTTTCTTT. The encoded protein is CASSAGQGIVTEAFF.

About this clone: Other nucleotide sequences from this sample produce the same CDR3. The DNA for the CDR3 is TGCGCCAGCAGCTTGGACGGCTACAATGAGCAGTTCTTC. Amino acid sequence: CASSLDGYNEQFF. The gene calls are TRBV5-1 and TRBJ2-1; no clear D gene. CDR3 size: 13 residues. From germline, CDR1 is SGHRS and CDR2 YFSETQ. V was cut by 0 bases and J by 3 bases, with 4 bases left in between.

This clone was detected only a few times. The chain uses TRBV12-5 and TRBJ2-2; no clear D gene. The CDR3 contains 11 residues. The germline V gene encodes CDR1 LGHNT and CDR2 FRNRAP. Deletions cut 2 bases from V and 9 bases from J, with 4 bases between. The CDR3 DNA sequence: TGTGCTAGTGGTTTGAGCCGGGAGCTGTTTTTT. This encodes CASGLSRELFF.

This clone was seen more than once but under ten times. The rearrangement uses TRBV5-1 and TRBJ1-4; D perhaps matches TRBD1 (5 bases). Germline CDR1 reads SGHRS; CDR2 reads YFSETQ. Trimming cost V 1 base and J 3 bases, with 13 bases left between them. CDR3 length: 16 residues. CDR3 residues: CASSLSGSGSNEKLFF. DNA of the CDR3: TGCGCCAGCAGCTTGTCGGGGTCAGGGTCTAATGAAAAACTGTTTTTT.

The gene calls are TRBV5-1 and TRBJ2-3; 8 bases agree with TRBD2. V was clipped by 4 bases and J by 4 bases; unmatched bases: 5. The CDR3 has 14 amino acids. CDR1 SGHRS and CDR2 YFSETQ come from the germline V gene. CDR3 residues: CASSPAGRADTQYF. CDR3 bases: TGCGCCAGCAGCCCAGCCGGGAGGGCAGATACGCAGTATTTT.

As for this clone: A much larger clonotype is one base distant, so this may be a read error. This chain connects TRBV30 to TRBJ1-6; D is undetermined. CDR1 is GTSNPN and CDR2 is SVGIG in the germline V gene (reference sequence). The CDR3 loop spans 17 amino acids. CDR3 DNA sequence: TGTGCCTGGAGCCCAGACTGGACGAGCTCCTATGATTCACCCCTCCACTTT. Its protein is CAWSPDWTSSYDSPLHF. The whole variable domain, filled in from reference TRBV30 and TRBJ1-6, reads SQTIHQWPATLVQPVGSPLSLECTVEGTSNPNLYWYRQAAGRGLQLLFYSVGIGQISSEVPQNLSASRPQDRQFILSSKKLLLSDSGFYLCAWSPDWTSSYDSPLHFGNGTRLTVT.